This T cell receptor (beta chain) was obtained from a study of regulatory T cells in long-lasting Graves disease. Broader study findings: For persistent Graves' patients, TCR diversity was lower than for newly diagnosed ones.

Specified time point: newly diagnosed GD, antithyroid drugs for less than 3 months. Making the TCR library involved RNA that had been extracted from PBMCs. The CDR3 consists of 16 residues. Trimming took off 2 bases at V and 4 bases at J, with 18 bases between the two ends. Germline loops: CDR1 MNHEY, CDR2 SVGAGI. This clonotype was seen repeatedly, ten times or more. Its specificity is not known. Construction of TCR beta libraries relied on iRepertoire HTBI primers and on Arm-PCR targeting CDR3 regions. TCRdb reanalysed the multiplex PCR reads using MiXCR and keeps one entry per CDR3 protein. The sample comprises roughly 560,000 distinct CDR3 sequences, around 13% of which are singletons, and 8% to 10% rests with the top ten. The data also belong to a second study, concerning T cells in Graves' hyperthyroidism and ophthalmopathy.

The sequence came from a woman aged 25-40 years with Graves disease. V usage is TRBV6-5 and J usage is TRBJ2-7; a possible D gene is TRBD1 (6 bases). Sequenced material: peripheral blood mononuclear cells (PBMCs), taken at new diagnosis, from a patient treated with antithyroid drugs. The CDR3 region is CASSYRPTVDRYEQYF. Here the CDR3 DNA reads TGTGCCAGCAGTTACCGACCGACAGTGGACAGATACGAGCAGTACTTC.